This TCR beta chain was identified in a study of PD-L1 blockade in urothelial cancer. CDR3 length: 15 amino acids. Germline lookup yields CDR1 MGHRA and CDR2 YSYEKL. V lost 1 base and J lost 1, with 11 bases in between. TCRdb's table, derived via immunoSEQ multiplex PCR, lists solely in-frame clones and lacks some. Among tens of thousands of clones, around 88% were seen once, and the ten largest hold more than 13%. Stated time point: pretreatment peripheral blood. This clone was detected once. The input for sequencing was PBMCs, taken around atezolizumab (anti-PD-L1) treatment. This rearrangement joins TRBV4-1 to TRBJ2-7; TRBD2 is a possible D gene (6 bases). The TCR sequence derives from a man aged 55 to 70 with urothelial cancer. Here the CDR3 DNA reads TGCGCCAGCAGCCAAGGGGAGGCGGAGTCCTACGAGCAGTACTTC. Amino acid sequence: CASSQGEAESYEQYF.